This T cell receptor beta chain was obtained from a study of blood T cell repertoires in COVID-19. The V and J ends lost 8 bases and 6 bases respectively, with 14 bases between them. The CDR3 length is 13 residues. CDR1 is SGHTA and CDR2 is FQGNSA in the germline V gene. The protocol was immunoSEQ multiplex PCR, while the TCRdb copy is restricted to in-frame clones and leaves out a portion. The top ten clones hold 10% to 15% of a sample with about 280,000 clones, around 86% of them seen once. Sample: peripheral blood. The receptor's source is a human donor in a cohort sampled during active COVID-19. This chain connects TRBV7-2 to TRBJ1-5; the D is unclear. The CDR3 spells CASAPEAGQPQHF. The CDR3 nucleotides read TGTGCCAGCGCCCCGGAGGCCGGTCAGCCCCAGCATTTT.